This T cell receptor beta chain originates from a study of blood T cell repertoires in COVID-19. Germline loops: CDR1 SQVTM, CDR2 ANQGSEA. Unmatched junction bases numbered 16, after V lost 6 bases and J lost 2 bases. The CDR3 covers 17 residues. Participants, about 18 to 90 years old, spanned 25 or so US areas. Cohorts were determined from participant-reported clinical history. Recovered participants had two consecutive negative NP/OP PCR tests, healthcare professional clearance, or symptom resolution. Authors' data handling: Amplification with reference gene primers provided the estimates of nucleated cell counts. Here immunoSEQ multiplex PCR was the method, and the copy in TCRdb shows in-frame clones only, minus some. Clonal size and the V and J genes are those of that table, whereas D and trimming came from the DNA. In the table there are fewer than 400,000 clones, 75% to 90% of which are singletons.

Sequences were obtained from PBMCs or T cells enriched from blood (not recorded which). The gene calls are TRBV29-1 and TRBJ1-2; 9 bases are a match to TRBD1. This TCR derives from a man between 25 and 39 years old who had recovered from COVID-19. CDR3 sequence (DNA): TGCAGCGTGAATCCCATTGGAGGGACAGGGAACAACTATGGCTACACCTTC. The encoded protein is CSVNPIGGTGNNYGYTF.